The 21 T cell receptor beta chains presented below share a single source sample, sequenced in a study of blood T cell repertoires in COVID-19. Produced via immunoSEQ multiplex PCR; TCRdb's table is partial and in-frame only. The sample includes roughly 120,000 clones, less than 80% seen only once; the top ten take roughly 2.6%. The sequenced sample was peripheral blood. These receptors came from a man between 50 and 59 years old with acute or convalescent COVID-19.

The genes are TRBV4-1 and TRBJ1-3; 7 bases align to TRBD1. CDR1 MGHRA and CDR2 YSYEKL come from the germline V gene. V was clipped by 1 base and J by 2 bases; unmatched bases: 5. The CDR3 contains 16 residues. The CDR3 loop is CASSQVPGGTGNTIYF. CDR3 DNA: TGCGCCAGCAGCCAAGTCCCAGGGGGAACTGGAAACACCATATATTTT.

V usage is TRBV2 and J usage is TRBJ2-2, with 8 bases identical to TRBD2. Germline V gene sequence: CDR1 SNHLY, CDR2 FYNNEI. The CDR3 has 15 residues. V was pared by 2 bases and J by 7 bases, with 6 bases of the junction left unmatched. The CDR3 region has the DNA TGTGCCAGCAGTGAATTGCGGGGGGAGGTCGGGGAGCTGTTTTTT. Amino acid sequence: CASSELRGEVGELFF.

The CDR3: CASSSPGFSKNIQYF. In DNA form, the CDR3 reads TGTGCCAGCAGTTCCCCAGGGTTCAGCAAAAACATTCAGTACTTC. This sequence joins TRBV6-6 and TRBJ2-4; possibly TRBD1 for D (5 bases). V was pared by 4 bases and J by 3 bases, with 13 bases between. CDR3 length equals 15 residues. From germline, CDR1 is MNHNY and CDR2 SVGAGI (reference sequence).

The genes are TRBV9 and TRBJ2-2; D may be TRBD1 (6 bases). The CDR3 consists of 14 residues. With 2 bases removed from V and 7 bases from J, the gap between germline ends came to 12 bases. From germline, CDR1 is SGDLS and CDR2 YYNGEE. This chain's CDR3 is CASSVQQGFGELFF. Written as DNA, the CDR3 is TGTGCCAGCAGCGTCCAACAGGGTTTCGGGGAGCTGTTTTTT.

This rearrangement joins TRBV7-2 to TRBJ2-3, with 10 nucleotides matching TRBD2. V lost 5 bases and J lost 7; bases outside the gene matches: 9. Germline loops: CDR1 SGHTA, CDR2 FQGNSA. This CDR3 is built from 15 residues. DNA of the CDR3: TGTGCCAGCAGCACTCCTACTAGCGGGGCATATACGCAGTATTTT. It specifies CASSTPTSGAYTQYF.

In this sample, this clone turned up a few times. This chain joins TRBV7-9 and TRBJ1-5; no clear D. Trimming removed 5 bases at V and 6 bases at J, with 23 bases between. In germline, CDR1 is SEHNR, CDR2 FQNEAQ (reference sequence). This CDR3 spans 17 amino acids. The CDR3 protein is CASSRGGLDLTGQPQHF. The CDR3 DNA reads as TGTGCCAGCAGCCGAGGCGGTCTCGACCTCACGGGTCAGCCCCAGCATTTT. Variable domain in full (rest from reference TRBV7-9 and TRBJ1-5): DTGVSQNPRHKITKRGQNVTFRCDPISEHNRLYWYRQTLGQGPEFLTYFQNEAQLEKSRLLSDRFSAERPKGSFSTLEIQRTEQGDSAMYLCASSRGGLDLTGQPQHFGDGTRLSIL.

This clone was seen a single time. The chain combines TRBV7-9 with TRBJ2-2, with D hard to call. Trimming took 4 bases from V and 9 from J, leaving 6 bases between them. Germline CDR1 reads SEHNR; CDR2 reads FQNEAQ (reference sequence). The CDR3 loop spans 11 amino acids. CDR3 region: CASSSVRELFF. The CDR3 DNA reads as TGTGCCAGCAGCTCGGTTCGGGAGCTGTTTTTT. The variable domain in full, completed from reference TRBV7-9 and TRBJ2-2, reads DTGVSQNPRHKITKRGQNVTFRCDPISEHNRLYWYRQTLGQGPEFLTYFQNEAQLEKSRLLSDRFSAERPKGSFSTLEIQRTEQGDSAMYLCASSSVRELFFGEGSRLTVL.

This rearrangement joins TRBV19 to TRBJ2-7; TRBD2 is a possible D gene (5 bases). Germline V gives CDR1 LNHDA, CDR2 SQIVND (reference sequence). This CDR3 comprises 13 residues. Trimming took 4 bases from V and 3 from J, leaving 10 bases between them. The CDR3 DNA follows: TGTGCCAGTAGTAGTGCGGGTGGCTACGAGCAGTACTTC. It specifies CASSSAGGYEQYF.

CDR3 in DNA: TGCAGCGTTGGGCGGGGGGTCTACGAGCAGTACTTC. Translating gives CSVGRGVYEQYF. The chain recombines TRBV29-1 with TRBJ2-7; 8 bases are a match to TRBD2. Unmatched junction bases numbered 2, after V lost 4 bases and J lost 3 bases. The CDR3 covers 12 residues. Looked up from germline, CDR1 is SQVTM and CDR2 is ANQGSEA.

DNA of the CDR3: TGCAGCGGACGGACAGGCGGGGTTTACAATGAGCAGTTCTTC. It encodes CSGRTGGVYNEQFF. V usage is TRBV29-1 and J usage is TRBJ2-1; a weak D match, TRBD1 (7 bases). V was clipped by 7 bases and J by 4 bases, with 17 bases between them. This CDR3 is 14 amino acids long. Germline-derived CDR1 and CDR2 are SQVTM and ANQGSEA.

V is TRBV30 and J is TRBJ2-7; 7 bases are shared with TRBD1. The V segment lost 0 bases and the J segment 5 bases; nucleotides outside the gene matches: 10. From germline, CDR1 is GTSNPN and CDR2 SVGIG (reference sequence). The CDR3 has 15 amino acids. In nucleotides, the CDR3 is TGTGCCTGGAGTGTACGAGACAGGGTTTTCGACGAGCAGTACTTC. Translating gives CAWSVRDRVFDEQYF. Based on the CDR3 plus reference TRBV30 and TRBJ2-7, the full variable domain is SQTIHQWPATLVQPVGSPLSLECTVEGTSNPNLYWYRQAAGRGLQLLFYSVGIGQISSEVPQNLSASRPQDRQFILSSKKLLLSDSGFYLCAWSVRDRVFDEQYFGPGTRLTVT.

This clone was detected only once. The V call is TRBV5-1, the J call TRBJ1-1; TRBD1 matches 8 bases. This CDR3 region has 14 residues. J gave up 8 bases and V 0 bases, and 6 bases lay outside the gene matches. Looked up from germline, CDR1 is SGHRS and CDR2 is YFSETQ. CDR3 in amino acids: CASSLVQGASEAFF. Here the CDR3 DNA reads TGCGCCAGCAGCTTGGTTCAGGGGGCCTCCGAAGCTTTCTTT.

This clone was detected only once. The CDR3 region has the DNA TGTGCCAGCAGCGTAGGGTCTAGCGACACAGATACGCAGTATTTT. Translated: CASSVGSSDTDTQYF. V and J are TRBV9 and TRBJ2-3, with D possibly being TRBD2 (6 bases). The germline V gene encodes CDR1 SGDLS and CDR2 YYNGEE. With 0 bases removed from V and 2 bases from J, the gap between germline ends came to 10 bases. There are 15 residues in the CDR3. Full variable domain (outside the CDR3, taken from reference TRBV9 and TRBJ2-3): DSGVTQTPKHLITATGQRVTLRCSPRSGDLSVYWYQQSLDQGLQFLIQYYNGEERAKGNILERFSAQQFPDLHSELNLSSLELGDSALYFCASSVGSSDTDTQYFGPGTRLTVL.

The chain recombines TRBV10-3 with TRBJ1-1; D is unresolved. The CDR3 is 18 amino acids. Trimming stripped 4 bases from V and 4 bases from J, with 25 bases between. Per the germline V gene, CDR1 is ENHRY and CDR2 is SYGVKD. DNA for the CDR3: TGTGCCATCAGTGTTAGAGAAATCTGGGGTGCCGGGAGCACTGAAGCTTTCTTT. This encodes CAISVREIWGAGSTEAFF.

The chain combines TRBV30 with TRBJ2-5; the D gene is possibly TRBD1 (5 bases). Trimming took off 0 bases at V and 3 bases at J, with 8 bases between the two ends. This CDR3 is 13 amino acids long. The germline gives CDR1 GTSNPN, CDR2 SVGIG (reference sequence). For the CDR3, the DNA is TGTGCCTGGAGTGTGACAGAAAAAGAGACCCAGTACTTC. It is translated as CAWSVTEKETQYF.

The rearrangement joins TRBV25-1 to TRBJ1-4, with D perhaps matching TRBD1 (6 bases). The CDR3 is 14 residues long. Trimming shortened V by 2 bases and J by 4 bases, and 8 bases separated the two germline ends. Germline CDR1 is MGHDK and CDR2 is SYGVNS. This CDR3 reads CASSEQGFNEKLFF. The CDR3 region has the DNA TGTGCCAGCAGTGAACAGGGGTTTAATGAAAAACTGTTTTTT.

This clone was detected only a few times. V and J are TRBV4-2 and TRBJ2-7; 9 nucleotides line up with TRBD2. This CDR3 spans 15 amino acids. CDR1 LGHNA and CDR2 YNFKEQ come from the germline V gene. With V trimmed by 3 bases and J by 0 bases, 3 bases remained unmatched. As DNA, the CDR3 is TGTGCCAGCAGCCAGAATAGCGGGAGCTCCTACGAGCAGTACTTC. This translates into CASSQNSGSSYEQYF.

The rearrangement uses TRBV28 and TRBJ2-1; TRBD2 matches 7 bases. Germline CDR1 reads MDHEN; CDR2 reads SYDVKM. V gave up 5 bases and J gave up 4 bases; unmatched junction bases: 5. The CDR3 has 14 amino acids. The CDR3 loop reads CASSIYGGYNEQFF. The CDR3 DNA sequence: TGTGCCAGCAGTATTTACGGGGGGTACAATGAGCAGTTCTTC.

The chain couples TRBV20-1 to TRBJ1-3, with TRBD1 identical over 7 bases. V trimming: 3 bases; J trimming: 0 bases; junction bases outside the gene matches: 2. The CDR3 loop spans 14 amino acids. CDR1 and CDR2 (germline): DFQATT, SNEGSKA (reference sequence). The CDR3 DNA reads as TGCAGTGCTAGTCGACAGGGCTCTGGAAACACCATATATTTT. As protein: CSASRQGSGNTIYF.

V usage is TRBV6-6 and J usage is TRBJ1-6, with 7 bases matching TRBD1. Trimming cost V 6 bases and J 7 bases; bases outside gene matches: 24. Germline CDR1 reads MNHNY; CDR2 reads SVGAGI (reference sequence). The CDR3 runs to 20 residues. Here the CDR3 reads CASSRDSPGVRGPGNSPLHF. Written as DNA, the CDR3 is TGTGCCAGCAGCCGGGACAGCCCGGGGGTTAGGGGGCCGGGAAATTCACCCCTCCACTTT.

V gene TRBV9 combines with J gene TRBJ1-1; a weak D match, TRBD1 (5 bases). V lost 3 bases, J lost 4 bases, and 13 bases lay in between. CDR1 SGDLS and CDR2 YYNGEE come from the germline V gene. This CDR3 contains 14 residues. In nucleotides, the CDR3 is TGTGCCAGCAGCGGGAGCAGGGTGGGCACTGAAGCTTTCTTT. Its translation is CASSGSRVGTEAFF.